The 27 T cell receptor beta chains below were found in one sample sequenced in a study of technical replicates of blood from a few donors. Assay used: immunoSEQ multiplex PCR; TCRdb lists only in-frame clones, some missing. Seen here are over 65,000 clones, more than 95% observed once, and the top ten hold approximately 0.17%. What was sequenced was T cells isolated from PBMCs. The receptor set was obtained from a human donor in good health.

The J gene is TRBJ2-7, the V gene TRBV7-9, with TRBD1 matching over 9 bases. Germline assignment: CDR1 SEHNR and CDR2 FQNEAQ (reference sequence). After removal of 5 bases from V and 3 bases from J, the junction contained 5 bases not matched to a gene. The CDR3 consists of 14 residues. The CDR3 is CASSHRDRDYEQYF. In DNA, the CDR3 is TGTGCCAGCAGCCACCGGGACAGGGACTACGAGCAGTACTTC.

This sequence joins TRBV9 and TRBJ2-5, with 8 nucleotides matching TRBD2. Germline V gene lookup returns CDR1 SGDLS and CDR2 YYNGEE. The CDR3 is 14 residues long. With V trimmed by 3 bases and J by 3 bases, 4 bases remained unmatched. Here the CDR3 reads CASSAGLAKETQYF. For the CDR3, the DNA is TGTGCCAGCAGCGCCGGACTAGCCAAAGAGACCCAGTACTTC.

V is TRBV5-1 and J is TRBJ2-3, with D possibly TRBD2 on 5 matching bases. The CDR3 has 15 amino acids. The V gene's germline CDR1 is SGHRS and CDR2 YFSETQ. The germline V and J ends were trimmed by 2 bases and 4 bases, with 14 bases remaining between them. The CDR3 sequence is CASSFGLRGPDTQYF. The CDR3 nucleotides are TGCGCCAGCAGCTTCGGACTGCGAGGCCCAGATACGCAGTATTTT.

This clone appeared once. The DNA for the CDR3 is TGCGCCAGCACCGGGAACACTGAAGCTTTCTTT. It translates to CASTGNTEAFF. The chain carries TRBV5-1 and TRBJ1-1; unclear D gene. Trimming removed 6 bases from V and 1 base from J, with 4 bases in between. The CDR3 is 11 amino acids. Germline V gene sequence: CDR1 SGHRS, CDR2 YFSETQ.

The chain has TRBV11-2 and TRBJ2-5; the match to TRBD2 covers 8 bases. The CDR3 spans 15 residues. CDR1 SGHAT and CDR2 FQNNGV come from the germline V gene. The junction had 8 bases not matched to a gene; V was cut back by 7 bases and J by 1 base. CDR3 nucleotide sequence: TGTGCCAGCAAAATTACGGGGGGGGGCCAAGAGACCCAGTACTTC. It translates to CASKITGGGQETQYF.

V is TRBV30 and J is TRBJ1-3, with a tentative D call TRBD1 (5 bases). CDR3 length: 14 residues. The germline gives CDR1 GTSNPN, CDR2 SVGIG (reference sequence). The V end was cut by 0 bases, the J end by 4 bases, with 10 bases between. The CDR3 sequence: CAWSVAGDGNTIYF. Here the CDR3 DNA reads TGTGCCTGGAGTGTAGCGGGGGACGGAAACACCATATATTTT.

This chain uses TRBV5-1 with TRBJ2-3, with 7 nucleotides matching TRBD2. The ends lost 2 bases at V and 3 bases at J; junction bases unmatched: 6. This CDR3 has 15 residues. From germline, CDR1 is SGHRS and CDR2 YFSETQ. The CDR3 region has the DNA TGCGCCAGCAGCTTAGGGACTACGTCAACAGATACGCAGTATTTT. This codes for CASSLGTTSTDTQYF. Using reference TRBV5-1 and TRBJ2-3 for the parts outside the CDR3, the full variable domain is KAGVTQTPRYLIKTRGQQVTLSCSPISGHRSVSWYQQTPGQGLQFLFEYFSETQRNKGNFPGRFSGRQFSNSRSEMNVSTLELGDSALYLCASSLGTTSTDTQYFGPGTRLTVL.

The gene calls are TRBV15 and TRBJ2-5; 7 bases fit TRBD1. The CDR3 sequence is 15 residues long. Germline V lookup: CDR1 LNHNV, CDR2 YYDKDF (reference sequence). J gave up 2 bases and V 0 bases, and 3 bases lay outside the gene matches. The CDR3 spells CATSRDEGQQETQYF. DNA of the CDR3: TGTGCCACCAGCAGAGATGAGGGACAGCAAGAGACCCAGTACTTC.

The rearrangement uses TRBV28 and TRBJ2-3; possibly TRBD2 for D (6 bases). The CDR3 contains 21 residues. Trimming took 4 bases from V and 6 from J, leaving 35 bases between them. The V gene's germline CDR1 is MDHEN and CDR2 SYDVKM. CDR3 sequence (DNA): TGTGCCAGCAGTTCTCTTCTAAGGCGGGTACTCCACCAAAGGAGGGGTGATACGCAGTATTTT. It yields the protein CASSSLLRRVLHQRRGDTQYF.

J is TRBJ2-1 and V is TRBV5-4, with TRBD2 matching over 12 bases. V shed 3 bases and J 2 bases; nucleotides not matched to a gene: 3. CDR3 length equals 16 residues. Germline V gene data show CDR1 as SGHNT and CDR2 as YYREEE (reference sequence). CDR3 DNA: TGTGCCAGCAGCTCCCCTAGCGGGGGGGCCTACAATGAGCAGTTCTTC. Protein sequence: CASSSPSGGAYNEQFF.

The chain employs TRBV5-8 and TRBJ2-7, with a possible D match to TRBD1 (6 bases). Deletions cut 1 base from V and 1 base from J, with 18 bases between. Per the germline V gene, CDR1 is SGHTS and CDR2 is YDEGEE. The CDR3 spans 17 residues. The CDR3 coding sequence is TGTGCCAGCAGCTTGTTTGGGTACAGGGTTAATTCCTACGAGCAGTACTTC. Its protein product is CASSLFGYRVNSYEQYF.

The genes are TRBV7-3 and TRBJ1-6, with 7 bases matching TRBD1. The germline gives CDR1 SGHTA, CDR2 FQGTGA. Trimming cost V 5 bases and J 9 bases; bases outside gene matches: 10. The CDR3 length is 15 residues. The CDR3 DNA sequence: TGTGCCAGCAGCCAAGGGACAGTACGGGGTTCACCCCTCCACTTT. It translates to CASSQGTVRGSPLHF. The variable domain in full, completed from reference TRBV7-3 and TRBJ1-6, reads GAGVSQTPSNKVTEKGKYVELRCDPISGHTALYWYRQSLGQGPEFLIYFQGTGAADDSGLPNDRFFAVRPEGSVSTLKIQRTERGDSAVYLCASSQGTVRGSPLHFGNGTRLTVT.

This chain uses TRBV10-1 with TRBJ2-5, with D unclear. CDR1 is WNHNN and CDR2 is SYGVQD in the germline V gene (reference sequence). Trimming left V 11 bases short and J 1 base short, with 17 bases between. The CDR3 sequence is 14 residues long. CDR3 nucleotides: TGCGCCGCATTAGCTTTGAGCCCCCAAGAGACCCAGTACTTC. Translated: CAALALSPQETQYF.

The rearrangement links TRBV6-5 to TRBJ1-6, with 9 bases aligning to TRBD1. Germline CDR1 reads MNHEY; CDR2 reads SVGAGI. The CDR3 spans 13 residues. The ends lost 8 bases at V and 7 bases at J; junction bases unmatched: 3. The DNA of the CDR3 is TGTGCCAGCTGGACAGGGGCGAATTCACCCCTCCACTTT. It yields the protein CASWTGANSPLHF.

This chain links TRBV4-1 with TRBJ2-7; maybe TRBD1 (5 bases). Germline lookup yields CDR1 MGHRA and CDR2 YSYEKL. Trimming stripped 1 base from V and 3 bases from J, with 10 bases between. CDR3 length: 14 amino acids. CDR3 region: CASSQGNGHYEQYF. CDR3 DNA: TGCGCCAGCAGCCAAGGAAACGGACACTACGAGCAGTACTTC.

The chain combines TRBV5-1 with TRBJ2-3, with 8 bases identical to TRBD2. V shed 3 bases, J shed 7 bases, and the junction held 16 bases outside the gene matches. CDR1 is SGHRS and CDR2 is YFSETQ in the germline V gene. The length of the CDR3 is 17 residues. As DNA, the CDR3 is TGCGCCAGCAGCTGGGGGATTCTAGCGGGTGAACGAAATACGCAGTATTTT. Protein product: CASSWGILAGERNTQYF.

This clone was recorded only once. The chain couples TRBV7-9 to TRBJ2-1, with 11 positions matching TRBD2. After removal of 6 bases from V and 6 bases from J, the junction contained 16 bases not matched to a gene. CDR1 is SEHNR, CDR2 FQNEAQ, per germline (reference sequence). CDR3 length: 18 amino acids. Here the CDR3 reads CASRPYTSGGKDINEQFF. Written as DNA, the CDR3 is TGTGCCAGCAGACCTTACACTAGCGGGGGAAAAGATATCAATGAGCAGTTCTTC.

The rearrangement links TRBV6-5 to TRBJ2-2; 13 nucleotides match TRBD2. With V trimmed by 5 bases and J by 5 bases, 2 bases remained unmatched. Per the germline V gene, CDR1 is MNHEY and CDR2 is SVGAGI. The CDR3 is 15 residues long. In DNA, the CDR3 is TGTGCCAGCAGTCCACTAGCGGGAGGGACCGGGGAGCTGTTTTTT. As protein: CASSPLAGGTGELFF.

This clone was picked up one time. CDR3: CASSFSTGKYGYTF. Written as DNA, the CDR3 is TGCGCCAGCAGCTTTAGTACAGGGAAGTATGGCTACACCTTC. This sequence joins TRBV5-1 and TRBJ1-2; TRBD1 is a possible D gene (6 bases). The germline V gene encodes CDR1 SGHRS and CDR2 YFSETQ. This CDR3 is 14 amino acids long. Between the trimmed V and J ends, which lost 2 bases and 5 bases, there was a span of 13 bases.

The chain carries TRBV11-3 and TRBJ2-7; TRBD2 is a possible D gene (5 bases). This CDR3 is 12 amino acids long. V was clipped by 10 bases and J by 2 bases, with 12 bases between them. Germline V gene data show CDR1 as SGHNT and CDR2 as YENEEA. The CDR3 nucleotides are TGTGCCACTGGACTCGAGACCTACGAGCAGTACTTC. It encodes CATGLETYEQYF.

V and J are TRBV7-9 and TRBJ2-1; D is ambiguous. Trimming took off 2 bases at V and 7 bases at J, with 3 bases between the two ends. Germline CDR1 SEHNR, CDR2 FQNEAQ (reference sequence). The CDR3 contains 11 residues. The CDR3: CASSLLNEQFF. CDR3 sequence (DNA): TGTGCCAGCAGCTTATTAAATGAGCAGTTCTTC.

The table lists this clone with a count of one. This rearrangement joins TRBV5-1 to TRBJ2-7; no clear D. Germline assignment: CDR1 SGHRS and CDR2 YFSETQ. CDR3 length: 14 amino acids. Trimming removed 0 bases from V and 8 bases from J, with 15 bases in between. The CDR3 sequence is CASSLGDKLNQQYF. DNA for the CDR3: TGCGCCAGCAGCTTGGGTGACAAATTAAATCAGCAGTACTTC.

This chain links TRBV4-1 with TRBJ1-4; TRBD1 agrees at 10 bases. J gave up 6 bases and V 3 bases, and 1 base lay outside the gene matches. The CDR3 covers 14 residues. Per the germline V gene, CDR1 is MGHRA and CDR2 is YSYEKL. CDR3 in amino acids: CASSHGTGDEKLFF. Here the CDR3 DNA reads TGCGCCAGCAGCCATGGGACAGGGGATGAAAAACTGTTTTTT.

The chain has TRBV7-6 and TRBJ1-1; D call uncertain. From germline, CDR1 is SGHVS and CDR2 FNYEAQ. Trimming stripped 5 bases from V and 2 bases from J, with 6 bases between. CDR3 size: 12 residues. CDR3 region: CASSPSNTEAFF. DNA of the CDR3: TGTGCCAGCAGCCCCTCCAACACTGAAGCTTTCTTT.

The DNA of the CDR3 is TGTGCCAGCAGCGTTTATCTAGCGGGGCGCAATGAGCAGTTCTTC. Translation gives CASSVYLAGRNEQFF. The rearrangement uses TRBV9 and TRBJ2-1; 9 bases fit TRBD2. In germline, CDR1 is SGDLS, CDR2 YYNGEE. The ends lost 2 bases at V and 6 bases at J; junction bases unmatched: 6. The CDR3 is 15 residues long.

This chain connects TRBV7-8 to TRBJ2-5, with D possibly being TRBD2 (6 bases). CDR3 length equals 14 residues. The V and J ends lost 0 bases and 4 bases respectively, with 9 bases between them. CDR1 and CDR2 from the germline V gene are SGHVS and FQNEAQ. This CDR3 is CASSLAGSRETQYF. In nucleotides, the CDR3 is TGTGCCAGCAGCTTAGCCGGGAGCAGAGAGACCCAGTACTTC.

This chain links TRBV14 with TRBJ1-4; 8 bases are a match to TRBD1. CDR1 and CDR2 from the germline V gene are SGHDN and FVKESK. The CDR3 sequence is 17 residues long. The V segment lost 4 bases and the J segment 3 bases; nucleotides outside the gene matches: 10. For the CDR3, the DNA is TGTGCCAGCAGCCGCGGACAGGGTAGGAGAGCTAATGAAAAACTGTTTTTT. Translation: CASSRGQGRRANEKLFF.